This T cell receptor beta chain comes out of a study of T cell responses to AZD1222 COVID-19 vaccine. Produced via immunoSEQ multiplex PCR; TCRdb's table is partial and in-frame only. The sample has about 130,000 clones, 88% seen once. This clone occurred once. Its antigen remains unknown. Study-wide findings and caveats: Without day 14 samples, only post-peak T cell repertoires were studied. Most donors were white British and more were female, and clonal diversity was possibly underestimated. Nearly half of unique spike-specific TCRs reportedly avoided B.1.351 and B.1.1.7 mutated regions.

The length of the CDR3 is 15 residues. From germline, CDR1 is SGDLS and CDR2 YYNGEE. The V and J ends lost 3 bases and 0 bases, in that order; junction bases with no gene match: 3. This receptor was taken from an adult in good health. The J gene is TRBJ2-1, the V gene TRBV9, with TRBD2 identical over 7 bases. The sequenced sample was peripheral blood, obtained on day 0 of AZD1222 vaccination. CDR3 nucleotide sequence: TGTGCCAGCAGCGAAGGGACTAACTCCTACAATGAGCAGTTCTTC. Translated, it gives CASSEGTNSYNEQFF.